This T cell receptor (beta chain) came from a study of tumor-infiltrating lymphocytes in primary liver carcinoma. Whole-study context: Patients, male and female, were 30 to 69 years old. Notes on the study in general: Only around 7-24% of top clones occurred in all five tumor regions.

A constant-region primer served to make TCR beta cDNA from around 540 ng total RNA. Generation of the TCR beta libraries relied on three nested multiplex PCR rounds using slightly modified ARM-PCR. Researchers ran the first two PCR rounds for roughly 11 cycles each with TRBV1-TRBV30 forward primers and a C-beta reverse primer. TCRdb re-analysed the multiplex PCR reads in MiXCR, keeping a single row per CDR3 protein. The sample contains about 21,000 distinct CDR3 sequences, 60% to 80% of which appear only once. The CDR3 is 15 residues long. Germline CDR1 SGHNT, CDR2 YENEEA. A word on this clonotype: What it binds is not known. The junction and the germline gene differ at one end; a read error may be behind it.

Both RNA and DNA were isolated together from around 20-30 mg of bulk tissue that had not been sorted. Tumors were each sampled at five separate regions. Tumor samples were assessed, and every one had over 75% viable tumor cells. The chain has TRBV11-3 and TRBJ2-7, with 7 bases aligning to TRBD1. The sequenced material came from liver tumor tissue from sampling region 1. As to subset: tumor region T1, superior pole. The clonotype originates from a woman in her 30s with primary liver carcinoma and hepatitis B virus infection. CDR3 amino acids: CASSFGTDTTHEQYF. The CDR3, as DNA: TGTGCCAGCAGCTTCGGGACAGATACAACCCACGAGCAGTATTTC.